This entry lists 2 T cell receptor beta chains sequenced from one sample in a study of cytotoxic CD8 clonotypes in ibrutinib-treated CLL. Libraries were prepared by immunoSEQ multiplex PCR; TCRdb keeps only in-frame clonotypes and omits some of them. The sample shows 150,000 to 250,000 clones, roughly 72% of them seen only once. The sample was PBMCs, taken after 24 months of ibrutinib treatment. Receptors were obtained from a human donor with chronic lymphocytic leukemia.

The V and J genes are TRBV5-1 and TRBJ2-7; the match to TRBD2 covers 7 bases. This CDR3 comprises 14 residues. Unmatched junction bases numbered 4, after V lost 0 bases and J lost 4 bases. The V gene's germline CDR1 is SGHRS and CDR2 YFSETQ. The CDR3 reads CASSLGGSEYEQYF. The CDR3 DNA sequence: TGCGCCAGCAGCTTGGGCGGGAGTGAGTACGAGCAGTACTTC.

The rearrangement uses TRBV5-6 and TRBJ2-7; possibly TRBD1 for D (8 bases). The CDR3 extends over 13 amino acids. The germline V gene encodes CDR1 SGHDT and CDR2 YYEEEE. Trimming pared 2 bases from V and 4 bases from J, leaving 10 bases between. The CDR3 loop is CASSLQGGYEQYF. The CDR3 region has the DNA TGTGCCAGCAGCTTACAGGGGGGGTACGAGCAGTACTTC.